This TCR beta chain was found in a study of Ad26.COV2.S vaccination and SARS-CoV-2 variants. Study outcomes and limitations: Quantification of TCR breadth and depth may have yielded underestimates of total T cell responses. Spike-specific responses of CD8+ and CD4+ T cells were reported to display substantial breadth after vaccination.

A note on this clone: Its target is unknown.

The repertoire was sequenced with immunoSEQ multiplex PCR; TCRdb's copy has only in-frame clones and lacks some. This table has about 500,000 clones, 80% to 90% appearing once. Specified treatment: over 15 received Ad26.COV2.S at low or high dose, single or two shots; 5 received placebo; per-sample allocation not given. Collection of the samples took place on day 63 after the first injection of vaccine or placebo. Wuhan-strain spike was delivered by a replication-incompetent Ad26 vector. The CDR3 loop spans 16 amino acids. CDR1 MGHRA and CDR2 YSYEKL come from the germline V gene. V dropped 4 bases and J dropped 4 bases, with 20 bases sitting between them.

The V call is TRBV4-1, the J call TRBJ2-7, with D maybe TRBD1 (5 bases). The sequencing used peripheral blood, collected in a trial of Ad26.COV2.S vaccine versus placebo. The sequence was obtained from a person aged 18 to 59 who received the Ad26.COV2.S COVID-19 vaccine or a placebo. CDR3 bases: TGCGCCAGCAGCCCCGGTACCTGGGGCGATAGTTACGAGCAGTACTTC. The encoded protein is CASSPGTWGDSYEQYF.